One and the same sample provided the 10 T cell receptor beta chains below, sequenced in a study of OX40 agonist ivuxolimab in advanced cancers. The repertoire was sequenced with immunoSEQ multiplex PCR; TCRdb's copy has only in-frame clones and lacks some. The table has around 68,000 clones, about 89% seen once; the top ten hold roughly 2%. Sequencing was performed on CD4+ or CD8+ T cells sorted from blood, taken in a trial of the OX40 agonist ivuxolimab. These receptors all come from an adult with an advanced solid tumor such as melanoma, head and neck, liver or kidney cancer.

Note on this clone: Other DNA sequences in the same sample also yield this CDR3. This chain connects TRBV6-1 to TRBJ2-2, with 7 bases identical to TRBD1. J gave up 0 bases and V 2 bases, and 3 bases lay outside the gene matches. Germline V gene sequence: CDR1 MNHNS, CDR2 SASEGT. CDR3 size: 16 residues. CDR3 DNA: TGTGCCAGCAGTGAAAGAGGGGGCGCGAACACCGGGGAGCTGTTTTTT. This codes for CASSERGGANTGELFF.

The chain carries TRBV6-1 and TRBJ2-7; the match to TRBD1 covers 8 bases. The CDR3 is 12 amino acids. Germline assignment: CDR1 MNHNS and CDR2 SASEGT. V was clipped by 6 bases and J by 6 bases; unmatched bases: 4. The CDR3, as DNA: TGTGCCAGCAGGCAGGGGGCTAGCGAGCAGTACTTC. It is translated as CASRQGASEQYF.

The chain is built from TRBV6-5 and TRBJ1-1, with a weak D call TRBD1 (6 bases). The germline V gene encodes CDR1 MNHEY and CDR2 SVGAGI. The CDR3 spans 14 residues. Between the trimmed V and J ends, which lost 6 bases and 2 bases, there was a span of 13 bases. Here the CDR3 reads CASRFRGGNTEAFF. The CDR3 nucleotides read TGTGCCAGCAGGTTCAGGGGAGGAAACACTGAAGCTTTCTTT.

The chain combines TRBV15 with TRBJ1-4; perhaps TRBD1 as D (5 bases). Germline V gene lookup returns CDR1 LNHNV and CDR2 YYDKDF (reference sequence). The CDR3 runs to 13 residues. The V end was cut by 11 bases, the J end by 0 bases, with 10 bases between. The CDR3 nucleotides read TGTGCCGCCGGGACCCCAACTAATGAAAAACTGTTTTTT. This gives the protein CAAGTPTNEKLFF.

This sequence joins TRBV7-2 and TRBJ2-2; a weak D match, TRBD1 (6 bases). The CDR3 is 16 residues long. Germline assignment: CDR1 SGHTA and CDR2 FQGNSA. The V end lost 8 bases, the J end lost 0 bases, and 16 bases lay between the germline ends. The CDR3 DNA reads TGTGCCAGCCGCCCCTTGGACAGTTCGAACACCGGGGAGCTGTTTTTT. Translation: CASRPLDSSNTGELFF.

This sequence joins TRBV11-2 and TRBJ2-5; 7 positions agree with TRBD1. V lost 4 bases to trimming and J lost 3 bases; unmatched junction nucleotides: 8. The CDR3 contains 15 residues. Looked up from germline, CDR1 is SGHAT and CDR2 is FQNNGV. In DNA, the CDR3 is TGTGCCAGCAGCTCAATCGCCGGGACAGAAGAGACCCAGTACTTC. This encodes CASSSIAGTEETQYF.

This clone was seen a few times. The chain recombines TRBV19 with TRBJ1-5, with D hard to call. The CDR3 has 15 residues. Trimming took off 7 bases at V and 0 bases at J, with 13 bases between the two ends. CDR1 and CDR2 (germline): LNHDA, SQIVND (reference sequence). The CDR3 region has the DNA TGTGCCAGTACATCAGGATGGTATAGCAATCAGCCCCAGCATTTT. Translating it yields CASTSGWYSNQPQHF.

The rearrangement links TRBV7-6 to TRBJ2-7, with 8 nucleotides matching TRBD1. Germline assignment: CDR1 SGHVS and CDR2 FNYEAQ. Unmatched junction bases numbered 15, after V lost 2 bases and J lost 3 bases. The CDR3 is 18 amino acids. The CDR3 coding sequence is TGTGCCAGCAGCTTATCATTTTGGGAACAGGGGGGATTCTACGAGCAGTACTTC. It translates to CASSLSFWEQGGFYEQYF.

The rearrangement joins TRBV2 to TRBJ2-6; 9 bases fit TRBD1. The trim removed 6 bases at V and 0 bases at J, leaving 6 bases unmatched. CDR3 length: 17 residues. Germline assignment: CDR1 SNHLY and CDR2 FYNNEI. This CDR3 reads CASRVGTGFSGANVLTF. DNA for the CDR3: TGTGCCAGCAGAGTGGGGACAGGGTTCTCTGGGGCCAACGTCCTGACTTTC.

The chain uses TRBV7-2 and TRBJ2-3, with 9 bases fitting TRBD2. The germline V gene encodes CDR1 SGHTA and CDR2 FQGNSA. This CDR3 has 15 residues. After removal of 4 bases from V and 1 base from J, the junction contained 3 bases not matched to a gene. The CDR3 region has the DNA TGTGCCAGCAGCTCCAAGCGGGGGGGCACAGATACGCAGTATTTT. Translating it yields CASSSKRGGTDTQYF.